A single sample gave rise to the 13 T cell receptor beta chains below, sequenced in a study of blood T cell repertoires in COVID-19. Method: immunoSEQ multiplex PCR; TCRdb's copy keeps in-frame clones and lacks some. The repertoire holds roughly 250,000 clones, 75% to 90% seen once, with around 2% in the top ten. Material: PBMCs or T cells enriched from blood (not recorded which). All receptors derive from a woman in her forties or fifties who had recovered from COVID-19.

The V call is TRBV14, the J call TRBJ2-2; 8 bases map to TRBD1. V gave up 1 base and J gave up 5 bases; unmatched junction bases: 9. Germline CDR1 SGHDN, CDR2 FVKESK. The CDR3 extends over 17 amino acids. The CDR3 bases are TGTGCCAGCAGCCAAGTAGGTGGGACAGGCCTTACCGGGGAGCTGTTTTTT. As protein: CASSQVGGTGLTGELFF. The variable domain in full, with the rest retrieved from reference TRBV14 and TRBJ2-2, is EAGVTQFPSHSVIEKGQTVTLRCDPISGHDNLYWYRRVMGKEIKFLLHFVKESKQDESGMPNNRFLAERTGGTYSTLKVQPAELEDSGVYFCASSQVGGTGLTGELFFGEGSRLTVL.

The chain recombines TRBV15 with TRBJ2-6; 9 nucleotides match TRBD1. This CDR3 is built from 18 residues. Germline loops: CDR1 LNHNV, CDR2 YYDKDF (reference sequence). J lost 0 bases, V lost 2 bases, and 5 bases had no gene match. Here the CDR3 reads CATSRRQGDFSGANVLTF. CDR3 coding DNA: TGTGCCACCAGCAGAAGACAGGGGGATTTCTCTGGGGCCAACGTCCTGACTTTC.

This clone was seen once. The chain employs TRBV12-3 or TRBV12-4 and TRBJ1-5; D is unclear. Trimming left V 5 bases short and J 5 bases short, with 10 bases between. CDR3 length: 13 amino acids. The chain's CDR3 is CASSDGRHQPQHF. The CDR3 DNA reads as TGTGCCAGCAGTGACGGGAGGCATCAGCCCCAGCATTTT.

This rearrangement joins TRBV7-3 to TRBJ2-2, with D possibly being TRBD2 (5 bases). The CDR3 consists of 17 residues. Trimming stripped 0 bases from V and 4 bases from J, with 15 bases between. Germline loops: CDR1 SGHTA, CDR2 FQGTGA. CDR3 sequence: CASSLTGGSGFTGELFF. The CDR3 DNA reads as TGTGCCAGCAGCTTAACGGGCGGGTCGGGCTTCACCGGGGAGCTGTTTTTT.

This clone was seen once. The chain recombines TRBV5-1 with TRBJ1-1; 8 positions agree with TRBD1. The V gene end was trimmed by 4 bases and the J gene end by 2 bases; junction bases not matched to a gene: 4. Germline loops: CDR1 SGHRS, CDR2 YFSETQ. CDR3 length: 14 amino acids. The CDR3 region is CASSVTGVNTEAFF. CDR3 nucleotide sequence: TGCGCCAGCAGCGTGACAGGGGTTAACACTGAAGCTTTCTTT.

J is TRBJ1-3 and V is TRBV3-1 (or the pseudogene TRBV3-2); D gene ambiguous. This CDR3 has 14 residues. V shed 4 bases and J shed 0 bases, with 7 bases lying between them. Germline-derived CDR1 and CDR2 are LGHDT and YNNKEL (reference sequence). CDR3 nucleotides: TGTGCCAGCAGCCGAGGAACCTCTGGAAACACCATATATTTT. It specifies CASSRGTSGNTIYF.

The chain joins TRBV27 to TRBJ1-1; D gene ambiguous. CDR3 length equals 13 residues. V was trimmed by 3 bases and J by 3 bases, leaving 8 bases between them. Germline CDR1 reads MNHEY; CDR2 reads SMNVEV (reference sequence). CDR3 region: CASSFRFHTEAFF. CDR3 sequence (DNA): TGTGCCAGCAGTTTTCGTTTCCACACTGAAGCTTTCTTT.

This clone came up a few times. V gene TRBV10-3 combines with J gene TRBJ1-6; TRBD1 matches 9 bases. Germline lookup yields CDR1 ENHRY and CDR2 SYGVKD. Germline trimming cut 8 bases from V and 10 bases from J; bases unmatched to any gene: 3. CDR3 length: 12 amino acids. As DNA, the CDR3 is TGTGCCATCGACAGGGGGGAATCACCCCTCCACTTT. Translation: CAIDRGESPLHF.

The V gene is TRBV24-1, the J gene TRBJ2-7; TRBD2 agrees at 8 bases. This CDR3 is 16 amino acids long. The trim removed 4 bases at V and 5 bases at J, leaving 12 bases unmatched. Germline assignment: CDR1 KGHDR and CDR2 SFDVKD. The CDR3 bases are TGTGCCACCAGTGACAGTAGCGGGAATCGGCGCCACGAGCAGTACTTC. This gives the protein CATSDSSGNRRHEQYF.

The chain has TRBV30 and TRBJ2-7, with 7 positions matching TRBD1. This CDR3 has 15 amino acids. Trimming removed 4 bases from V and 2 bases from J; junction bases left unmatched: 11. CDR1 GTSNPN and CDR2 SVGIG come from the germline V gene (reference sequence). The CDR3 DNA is TGTGCCTGGACCCCTCTGGGGCAGGGGGCCTACGAGCAGTACTTC. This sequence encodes CAWTPLGQGAYEQYF.

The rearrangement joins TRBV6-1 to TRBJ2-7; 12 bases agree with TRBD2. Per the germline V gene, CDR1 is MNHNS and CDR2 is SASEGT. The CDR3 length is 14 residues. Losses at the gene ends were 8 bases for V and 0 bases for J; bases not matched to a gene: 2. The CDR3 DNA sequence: TGTGCCAGCGGACTAGCGGGGATCTCCTACGAGCAGTACTTC. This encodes CASGLAGISYEQYF.

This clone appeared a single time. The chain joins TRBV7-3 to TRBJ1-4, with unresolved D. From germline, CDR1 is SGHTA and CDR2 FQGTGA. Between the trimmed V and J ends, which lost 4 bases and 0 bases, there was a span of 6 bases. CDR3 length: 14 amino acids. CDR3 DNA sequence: TGTGCCAGCAGCTCTGGCCCAACTAATGAAAAACTGTTTTTT. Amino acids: CASSSGPTNEKLFF. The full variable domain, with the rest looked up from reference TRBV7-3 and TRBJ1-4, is GAGVSQTPSNKVTEKGKYVELRCDPISGHTALYWYRQSLGQGPEFLIYFQGTGAADDSGLPNDRFFAVRPEGSVSTLKIQRTERGDSAVYLCASSSGPTNEKLFFGSGTQLSVL.

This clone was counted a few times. The CDR3 is CASSDLYEQFF. In nucleotides, the CDR3 is TGTGCCAGCAGTGACTTATATGAGCAGTTCTTC. The rearrangement joins TRBV2 to TRBJ2-1; D is unclear. The CDR3 loop spans 11 amino acids. V lost 3 bases and J lost 8, with 5 bases in between. The germline V gene has CDR1 SNHLY and CDR2 FYNNEI.